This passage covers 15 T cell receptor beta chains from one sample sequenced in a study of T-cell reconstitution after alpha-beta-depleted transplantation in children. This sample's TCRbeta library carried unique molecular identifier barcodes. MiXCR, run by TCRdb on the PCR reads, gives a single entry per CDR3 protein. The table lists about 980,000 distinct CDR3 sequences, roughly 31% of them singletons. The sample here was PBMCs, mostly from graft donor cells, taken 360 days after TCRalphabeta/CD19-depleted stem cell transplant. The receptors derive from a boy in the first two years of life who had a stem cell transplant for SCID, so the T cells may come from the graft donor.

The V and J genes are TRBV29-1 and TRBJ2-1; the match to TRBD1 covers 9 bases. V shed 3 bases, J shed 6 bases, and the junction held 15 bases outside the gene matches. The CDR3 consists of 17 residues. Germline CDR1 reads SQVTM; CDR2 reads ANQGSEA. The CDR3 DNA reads TGCAGCGTTGAGGAGGCAACCGGGACAGGGTGGGGCAATGAGCAGTTCTTC. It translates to CSVEEATGTGWGNEQFF.

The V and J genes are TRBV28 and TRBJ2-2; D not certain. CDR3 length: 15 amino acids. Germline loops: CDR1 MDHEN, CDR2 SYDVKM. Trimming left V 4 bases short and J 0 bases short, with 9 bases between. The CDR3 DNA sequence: TGTGCCAGCAGTTCCGAACCCGCGAACACCGGGGAGCTGTTTTTT. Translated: CASSSEPANTGELFF.

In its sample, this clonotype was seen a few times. CDR3 in DNA: TGCGCCAGCAGCCTGTTCCCTAGCGGGAGCACAGATACGCAGTATTTT. Protein product: CASSLFPSGSTDTQYF. The chain couples TRBV5-1 to TRBJ2-3; 8 bases are a match to TRBD2. Germline V gives CDR1 SGHRS, CDR2 YFSETQ. The V gene end was trimmed by 4 bases and the J gene end by 0 bases; junction bases not matched to a gene: 7. The CDR3 totals 16 residues.

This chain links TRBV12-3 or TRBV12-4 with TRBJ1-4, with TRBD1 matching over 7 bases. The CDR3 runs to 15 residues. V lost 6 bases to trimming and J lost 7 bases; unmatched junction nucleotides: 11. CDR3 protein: CASRPDRLSGEKLFF. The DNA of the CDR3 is TGTGCCAGCAGACCGGACAGGCTTTCGGGTGAAAAACTGTTTTTT.

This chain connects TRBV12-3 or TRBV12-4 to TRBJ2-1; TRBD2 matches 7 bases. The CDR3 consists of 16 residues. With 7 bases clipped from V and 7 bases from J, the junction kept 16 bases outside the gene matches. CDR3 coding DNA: TGTGCCAGCATCTACGATGGCAAGCGGGGAGCAAATGAGCAGTTCTTC. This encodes CASIYDGKRGANEQFF.

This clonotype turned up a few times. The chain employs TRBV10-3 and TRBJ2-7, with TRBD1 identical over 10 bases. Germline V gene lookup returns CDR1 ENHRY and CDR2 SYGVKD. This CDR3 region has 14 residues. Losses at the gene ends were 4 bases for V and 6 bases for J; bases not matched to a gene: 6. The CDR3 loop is CAISGGTGDAEQYF. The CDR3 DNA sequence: TGTGCCATCAGTGGAGGGACAGGGGATGCCGAGCAGTACTTC.

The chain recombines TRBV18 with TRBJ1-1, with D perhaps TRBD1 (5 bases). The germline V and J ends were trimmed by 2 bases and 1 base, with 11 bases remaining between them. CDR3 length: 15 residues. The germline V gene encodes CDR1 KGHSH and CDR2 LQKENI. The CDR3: CASSPLGERNTEAFF. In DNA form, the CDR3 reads TGTGCCAGCTCACCATTGGGGGAAAGGAACACTGAAGCTTTCTTT.

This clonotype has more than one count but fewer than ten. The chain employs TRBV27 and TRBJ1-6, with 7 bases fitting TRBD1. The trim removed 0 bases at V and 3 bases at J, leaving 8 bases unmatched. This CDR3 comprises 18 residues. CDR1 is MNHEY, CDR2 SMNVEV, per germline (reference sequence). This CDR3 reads CASSLSTQQGFYNSPLHF. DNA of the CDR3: TGTGCCAGCAGTTTATCCACCCAACAGGGGTTCTATAATTCACCCCTCCACTTT.

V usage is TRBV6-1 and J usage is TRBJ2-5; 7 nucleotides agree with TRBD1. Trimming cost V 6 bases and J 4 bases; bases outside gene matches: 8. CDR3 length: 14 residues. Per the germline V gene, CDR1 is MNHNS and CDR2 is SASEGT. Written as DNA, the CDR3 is TGTGCCAGCAGCCGCGACAGGGCCACAGAGACCCAGTACTTC. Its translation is CASSRDRATETQYF.

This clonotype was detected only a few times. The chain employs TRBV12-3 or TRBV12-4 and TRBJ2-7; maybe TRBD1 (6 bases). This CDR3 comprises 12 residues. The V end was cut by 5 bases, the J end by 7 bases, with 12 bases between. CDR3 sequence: CASSVYRVEQYF. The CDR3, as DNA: TGTGCCAGCAGTGTCTACAGGGTTGAGCAGTACTTC.

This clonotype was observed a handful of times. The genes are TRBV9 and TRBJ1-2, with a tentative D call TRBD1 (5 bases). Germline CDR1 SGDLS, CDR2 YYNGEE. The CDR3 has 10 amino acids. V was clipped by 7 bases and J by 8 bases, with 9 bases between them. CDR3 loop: CASGGVGYTF. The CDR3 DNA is TGTGCCAGCGGAGGGGTCGGCTACACCTTC.

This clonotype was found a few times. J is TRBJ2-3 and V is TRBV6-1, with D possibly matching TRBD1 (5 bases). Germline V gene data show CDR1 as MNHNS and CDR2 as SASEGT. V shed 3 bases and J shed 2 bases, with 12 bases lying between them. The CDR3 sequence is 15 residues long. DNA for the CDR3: TGTGCCAGCAGTGAGGCAGGGATTAACACAGATACGCAGTATTTT. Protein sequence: CASSEAGINTDTQYF.

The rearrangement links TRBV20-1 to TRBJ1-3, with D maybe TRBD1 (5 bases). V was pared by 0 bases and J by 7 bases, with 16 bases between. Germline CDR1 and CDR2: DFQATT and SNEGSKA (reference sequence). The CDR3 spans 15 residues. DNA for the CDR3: TGCAGTGCTAGAGATTTCAGGGAGGTGGGGAACACCATATATTTT. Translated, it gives CSARDFREVGNTIYF.

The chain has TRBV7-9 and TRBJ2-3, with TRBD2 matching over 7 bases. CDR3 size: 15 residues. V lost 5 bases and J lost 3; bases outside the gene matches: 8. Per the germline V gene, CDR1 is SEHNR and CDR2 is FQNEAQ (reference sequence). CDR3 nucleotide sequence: TGTGCCAGCAGCCCCGGACTAGATAAAACAGATACGCAGTATTTT. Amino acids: CASSPGLDKTDTQYF.

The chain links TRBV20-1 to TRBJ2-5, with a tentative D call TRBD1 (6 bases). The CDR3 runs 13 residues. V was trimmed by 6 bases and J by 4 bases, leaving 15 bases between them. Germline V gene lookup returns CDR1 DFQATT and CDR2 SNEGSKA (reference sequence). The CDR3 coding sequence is TGCAGTGCAAGGGACACTGGGGGAGAGACCCAGTACTTC. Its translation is CSARDTGGETQYF.